The 13 T cell receptor beta chains presented below share a single source sample, sequenced in a study of regulatory T cells in long-lasting Graves disease. Time point given: newly diagnosed GD, antithyroid drugs for less than 3 months. Following extraction of RNA from PBMCs, that RNA was used to make the TCR library. Arm-PCR of CDR3 regions with iRepertoire HTBI primers generated TCR beta libraries. A single record per CDR3 protein comes from TCRdb applying MiXCR to the multiplex PCR reads. The repertoire includes 350,000 to 400,000 distinct CDR3 sequences, about a sixth of them detected once, and 20% to 25% sits in the top ten. This material consisted of peripheral blood mononuclear cells (PBMCs), taken at new diagnosis, from a patient treated with antithyroid drugs. The origin of the receptors is a female donor with Graves disease.

This clonotype has a count of ten or more. V and J are TRBV7-2 and TRBJ2-3; 8 positions match TRBD2. The CDR3 sequence is 16 residues long. Germline CDR1 and CDR2: SGHTA and FQGNSA. Germline trimming cut 3 bases from V and 1 base from J; bases unmatched to any gene: 6. This CDR3 is CASSFPLSGGTDTQYF. CDR3 nucleotides: TGTGCCAGCAGCTTCCCACTTAGCGGGGGCACAGATACGCAGTATTTT.

This chain connects TRBV7-2 to TRBJ2-1; D possibly corresponds to TRBD2 (7 bases). V lost 5 bases and J 1 base, leaving 15 bases between the germline ends. The CDR3 contains 16 residues. CDR1 and CDR2 from the germline V gene are SGHTA and FQGNSA. DNA of the CDR3: TGTGCCAGCAGCAGAGAAGGGGGACTATCCTACAATGAGCAGTTCTTC. This gives the protein CASSREGGLSYNEQFF.

This clonotype was found many times. The chain uses TRBV4-1 and TRBJ2-7; 9 nucleotides agree with TRBD1. The J segment lost 6 bases and the V segment lost 3 bases, leaving 6 bases of the junction unmatched. The CDR3 is 14 amino acids. Germline CDR1 reads MGHRA; CDR2 reads YSYEKL. CDR3 loop: CASSHGTGSGEQYF. DNA of the CDR3: TGCGCCAGCAGCCACGGGACAGGGTCCGGCGAGCAGTACTTC.

The table lists this clonotype with many counts. Here the CDR3 DNA reads TGTGCCAGCAGTTCACCTCAACGGACTAGTTTCGACGAGCAGTACTTC. It specifies CASSSPQRTSFDEQYF. The genes are TRBV28 and TRBJ2-7, with 7 bases fitting TRBD2. Germline assignment: CDR1 MDHEN and CDR2 SYDVKM. V was clipped by 4 bases and J by 5 bases; unmatched bases: 14. The CDR3 spans 16 residues.

As concerns this clonotype: A much larger clonotype is one base distant, so this may be a read error. The rearrangement links TRBV18 to TRBJ2-1, with 8 bases aligning to TRBD2. The germline gives CDR1 KGHSH, CDR2 LQKENI. The length of the CDR3 is 14 residues. The trim removed 6 bases at V and 8 bases at J, leaving 9 bases unmatched. CDR3 sequence reads: CASSPGTRGDEQFF. CDR3 DNA: TGTGCCAGCTCTCCCGGGACTAGAGGGGATGAGCAGTTCTTC.

This clonotype was detected many times. The chain joins TRBV24-1 to TRBJ1-5; D is uncertain. The germline V gene has CDR1 KGHDR and CDR2 SFDVKD. The V end lost 4 bases, the J end lost 2 bases, and 11 bases lay between the germline ends. This CDR3 has 15 amino acids. In DNA, the CDR3 is TGTGCCACCAGTGAAGGCAGGTGGGGCAATCAGCCCCAGCATTTT. Residues: CATSEGRWGNQPQHF.

This clonotype has only a few counts. The chain recombines TRBV4-1 with TRBJ2-3; a possible D gene is TRBD2 (5 bases). The CDR3 runs to 16 residues. Trimming left V 0 bases short and J 2 bases short, with 12 bases between. Germline-derived CDR1 and CDR2 are MGHRA and YSYEKL. The CDR3 sequence is CASSQEVWTSTDTQYF. The CDR3 region has the DNA TGCGCCAGCAGCCAAGAGGTTTGGACTTCCACAGATACGCAGTATTTT.

The rearrangement joins TRBV30 to TRBJ2-1; 10 nucleotides match TRBD2. The CDR3 has 17 residues. Germline V gives CDR1 GTSNPN, CDR2 SVGIG (reference sequence). V trimming: 0 bases; J trimming: 5 bases; junction bases outside the gene matches: 10. CDR3 coding DNA: TGTGCCTGGAGTGTACGGTTCCTAGCGGGGGTGAACAATGAGCAGTTCTTC. It encodes CAWSVRFLAGVNNEQFF.

The sample holds a few counts of this clonotype. V gene TRBV15 combines with J gene TRBJ1-2, with 8 bases matching TRBD1. The CDR3 contains 16 residues. V was clipped by 0 bases and J by 4 bases; unmatched bases: 7. CDR1 LNHNV and CDR2 YYDKDF come from the germline V gene (reference sequence). In nucleotides, the CDR3 is TGTGCCACCAGCAGAGATCACGCGGACAGGGCCTATGGCTACACCTTC. Amino acid sequence: CATSRDHADRAYGYTF.

At least ten counts were recorded for this clonotype. The chain is built from TRBV28 and TRBJ2-7, with 10 bases fitting TRBD1. The CDR3 totals 14 residues. The germline gives CDR1 MDHEN, CDR2 SYDVKM. After removal of 2 bases from V and 6 bases from J, the junction contained 4 bases not matched to a gene. The CDR3 reads CASSLDRGLREQYF. CDR3 nucleotide sequence: TGTGCCAGCAGTTTAGACAGGGGGCTTCGCGAGCAGTACTTC.

A few counts support this clonotype. V usage is TRBV27 and J usage is TRBJ1-1; D is unresolved. The V end was cut by 5 bases, the J end by 0 bases, with 10 bases between. The CDR3 runs 14 residues. From germline, CDR1 is MNHEY and CDR2 SMNVEV (reference sequence). The CDR3, as DNA: TGTGCCAGCAGTCCAAATCTTATGAACACTGAAGCTTTCTTT. It translates to CASSPNLMNTEAFF.

In its sample, this clonotype was seen once. A far larger clone is off by one base, so a read error is likely. J is TRBJ2-5 and V is TRBV7-2; the D is unclear. CDR1 is SGHTA, CDR2 FQGNSA, per germline. This CDR3 has 12 residues. V lost 5 bases to trimming and J lost 7 bases, with 11 bases between them. CDR3 in DNA: TGTGCCAGCAGCCAAGGGATGGGGACCCAGTACTTC. Its protein is CASSQGMGTQYF. Complete variable domain (other parts from reference TRBV7-2 and TRBJ2-5): GAGVSQSPSNKVTEKGKDVELRCDPISGHTALYWYRQSLGQGLEFLIYFQGNSAPDKSGLPSDRFSAERTGGSVSTLTIQRTQQEDSAVYLCASSQGMGTQYFGPGTRLLVL.

This clonotype was found many times. V and J are TRBV29-1 and TRBJ1-2; TRBD1 aligns across 10 bases. The CDR3 is made up of 13 amino acids. In germline, CDR1 is SQVTM, CDR2 ANQGSEA. V lost 5 bases and J lost 7; bases outside the gene matches: 7. Here the CDR3 reads CSVTDRDRGGYTF. The CDR3 region has the DNA TGCAGCGTTACAGACCGGGACAGGGGTGGCTACACCTTC.